This TCR beta chain appears in the sequencing data of a study of tumor and adjacent non-tumor tissue in lung cancer. The wider study: Histology: about twelve adenocarcinoma, a couple of squamous cell carcinoma, 1 small cell lung cancer. Aged roughly 31 to 85 years, patients included under 13 men and roughly five women with stage I to III disease.

This sample's RNA came from whole unsorted tissue. About this clonotype itself: A read error may account for a junction end that differs from germline.

A modified ARM-PCR protocol with three rounds of nested PCR amplified TCRbeta. Via MiXCR, TCRdb re-called the multiplex PCR reads, giving one row per CDR3 protein. The sample carries about 200,000 distinct CDR3 sequences, 70% to 75% recorded once. Per germline, CDR1 SGHNT and CDR2 YENEEA. This CDR3 is built from 20 residues. This receptor was identified in a man between 60 and 75 years old with non-small cell lung cancer. What was sequenced was lung tumor tissue. The gene calls are TRBV11-3 and TRBJ1-1, with 7 bases that match TRBD1. The CDR3: CASSLESATGSRYLKTEAFF. CDR3 in DNA: TGTGCCAGTAGCTTAGAGTCCGCGACAGGGTCGCGGTACCTGAAAACTGAAGCTTTCTTT.